One TCR beta chain is described in this entry. This CDR3 region has 14 residues. V shed 5 bases, J shed 7 bases, and the junction held 8 bases outside the gene matches. Germline CDR1 is SNHLY and CDR2 is FYNNEI. These data are taken from a study of T cell changes during pregnancy in multiple sclerosis. The assay was immunoSEQ multiplex PCR, and TCRdb's table has in-frame clones only and misses some. The sample lists tens of thousands of clones, about 91% seen once, with approximately 1.2% in the top ten. Material: peripheral blood, obtained after pregnancy. This chain uses TRBV2 with TRBJ2-7; 10 nucleotides agree with TRBD1. The clonotype was recovered from a female donor in good health, enrolled as a control in a pregnancy study. CDR3 protein: CASSQDRGEGEQYF. The CDR3 DNA follows: TGTGCCAGCAGTCAGGACAGGGGGGAAGGGGAGCAGTACTTC.